This T cell receptor beta chain is drawn from a study of T cells after yellow fever vaccination. The CDR3 is 17 amino acids. Germline CDR1 and CDR2: LGHDT and YNNKEL (reference sequence). V was cut by 4 bases and J by 0 bases, with 16 bases left in between. Points from the study as a whole: Peaking faster, on day 5 versus 15, the secondary response was nonetheless weaker. The study re-detected most primary-vaccination clones after the booster (nearly 97% CD4, roughly 91% CD8).

As concerns this clonotype: The antigen is unknown.

A universal primer site and UMIs were added as TCR cDNA was made by 5'RACE template switching. TCRdb processed the 5' RACE reads anew with MiXCR; each CDR3 protein has one entry. The sample shows a few hundred thousand distinct CDR3 sequences, about 17% of them seen only once. The receptor was isolated from a man younger than 35 who received the YFV17D yellow fever vaccine. Sample: PBMCs, taken about 5 days after the first yellow fever vaccination. This chain links TRBV3-1 with TRBJ1-5; no clear D. Here the CDR3 DNA reads TGTGCCAGCAGCCGCTACAAAGGGCGGGATAGCAATCAGCCCCAGCATTTT. Translation gives CASSRYKGRDSNQPQHF.